The 4 T cell receptor beta chains reported below all come from one sample, sequenced in a study of T-cell memory formation after mild COVID-19. One entry per CDR3 protein, called by TCRdb with MiXCR from the 5' RACE reads. The data contain approximately 170,000 distinct CDR3 sequences, 10% to 15% of them singletons. Sample: PBMCs or a T cell subset sorted from them (not recorded which). These receptors were taken from a man aged 18 to 30 who had mild COVID-19 (a few samples of this study predate the infection). Cell type and time point are not known.

The gene calls are TRBV25-1 and TRBJ2-2; a weak D match, TRBD1 (5 bases). V lost 5 bases to trimming and J lost 5 bases, with 15 bases between them. In germline, CDR1 is MGHDK, CDR2 SYGVNS. CDR3 length: 15 amino acids. Here the CDR3 reads CASSFAGSRTGELFF. The CDR3 region has the DNA TGTGCCAGCAGTTTCGCAGGGTCGAGGACCGGGGAGCTGTTTTTT.

J is TRBJ2-2 and V is TRBV14, with D perhaps assigned TRBD1 or TRBD2 (5 bases each). Per the germline V gene, CDR1 is SGHDN and CDR2 is FVKESK. The CDR3 is 14 amino acids. V gave up 0 bases and J gave up 5 bases, with 7 bases separating them. CDR3 coding DNA: TGTGCCAGCAGCCAAGACTGGGGGACCGGGGAGCTGTTTTTT. This translates into CASSQDWGTGELFF.

The chain carries TRBV5-1 and TRBJ2-5; TRBD2 might be the D (6 bases). Trimming pared 4 bases from V and 2 bases from J, leaving 12 bases between. Germline CDR1 SGHRS, CDR2 YFSETQ. This CDR3 is built from 14 residues. CDR3 DNA sequence: TGCGCCAGCAGCCTCGGGACTCCGCAAGAGACCCAGTACTTC. Translating it yields CASSLGTPQETQYF.

This clonotype was detected a few times. DNA for the CDR3: TGTGCCAGCAGTGCGGACAGGGTGGGGAATTCACCCCTCCACTTT. Translated: CASSADRVGNSPLHF. The genes are TRBV2 and TRBJ1-6; 8 bases map to TRBD1. CDR3 length: 15 residues. The V gene's germline CDR1 is SNHLY and CDR2 FYNNEI. V lost 4 bases to trimming and J lost 7 bases; unmatched junction nucleotides: 6.